The source of this T cell receptor beta chain is a study of regulatory T cells in long-lasting Graves disease. The junction had 5 bases not matched to a gene; V was cut back by 2 bases and J by 4 bases. The CDR3 contains 15 residues. Per germline, CDR1 GTSNPN and CDR2 SVGIG (reference sequence). Indicated time point: persistent/refractory GD, antithyroid drugs over 5 years with positive TRAb. RNA from PBMCs was the source of the TCR library. This clonotype was recorded once. Arm-PCR of CDR3 regions and iRepertoire HTBI primers were the basis on which TCR beta libraries were built. TCRdb recomputed calls from the multiplex PCR reads with MiXCR, one row per CDR3 protein. The sample yields around 430,000 distinct CDR3 sequences, around a fifth seen once.

The V call is TRBV30, the J call TRBJ1-1; 12 bases agree with TRBD1. This sample comprised peripheral blood mononuclear cells (PBMCs), obtained when the disease was refractory, from a patient treated with antithyroid drugs. This receptor was identified in a female donor with Graves disease. CDR3 amino acids: CAWSRGQGASTEAFF. The CDR3 DNA follows: TGTGCCTGGAGTAGGGGACAGGGGGCTTCCACTGAAGCTTTCTTT. The variable domain in full, with the rest retrieved from reference TRBV30 and TRBJ1-1, is SQTIHQWPATLVQPVGSPLSLECTVEGTSNPNLYWYRQAAGRGLQLLFYSVGIGQISSEVPQNLSASRPQDRQFILSSKKLLLSDSGFYLCAWSRGQGASTEAFFGQGTRLTVV.